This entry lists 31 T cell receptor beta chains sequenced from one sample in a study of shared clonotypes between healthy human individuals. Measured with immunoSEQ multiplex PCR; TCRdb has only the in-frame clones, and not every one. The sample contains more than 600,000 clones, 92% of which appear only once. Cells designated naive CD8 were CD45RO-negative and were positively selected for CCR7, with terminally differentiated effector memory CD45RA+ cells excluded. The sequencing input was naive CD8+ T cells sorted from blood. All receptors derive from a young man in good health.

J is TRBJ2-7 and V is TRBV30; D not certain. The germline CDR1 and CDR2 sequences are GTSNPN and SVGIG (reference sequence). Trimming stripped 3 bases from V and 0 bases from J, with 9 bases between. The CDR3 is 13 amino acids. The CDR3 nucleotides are TGTGCCTGGAGAGGGTCTCCCTCCTACGAGCAGTACTTC. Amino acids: CAWRGSPSYEQYF.

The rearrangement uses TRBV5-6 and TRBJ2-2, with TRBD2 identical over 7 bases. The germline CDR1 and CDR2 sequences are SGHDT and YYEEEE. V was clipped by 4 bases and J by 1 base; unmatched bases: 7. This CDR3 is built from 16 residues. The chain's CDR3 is CASSATTGGNTGELFF. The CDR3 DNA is TGTGCCAGCAGCGCTACTACGGGGGGGAACACCGGGGAGCTGTTTTTT.

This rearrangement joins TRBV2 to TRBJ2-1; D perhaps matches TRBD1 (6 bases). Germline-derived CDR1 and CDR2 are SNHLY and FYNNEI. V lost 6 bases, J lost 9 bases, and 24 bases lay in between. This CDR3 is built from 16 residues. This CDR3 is CASRPDRISLVGEQFF. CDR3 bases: TGTGCCAGCAGGCCCGACAGGATTAGCCTGGTAGGTGAGCAGTTCTTC.

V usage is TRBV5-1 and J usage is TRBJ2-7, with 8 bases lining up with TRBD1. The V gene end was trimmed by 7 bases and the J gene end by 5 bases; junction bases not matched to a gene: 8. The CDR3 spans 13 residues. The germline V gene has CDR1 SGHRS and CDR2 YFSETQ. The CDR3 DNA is TGCGCCAGCGGCGACAGGGGCAGCAACGAGCAGTACTTC. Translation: CASGDRGSNEQYF.

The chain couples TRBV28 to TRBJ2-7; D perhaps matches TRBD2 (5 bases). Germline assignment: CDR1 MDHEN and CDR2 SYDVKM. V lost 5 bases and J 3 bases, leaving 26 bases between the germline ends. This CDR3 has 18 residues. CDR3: CASSPHTPRGSRLYEQYF. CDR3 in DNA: TGTGCCAGCAGTCCCCACACCCCACGTGGGAGTCGGCTCTACGAGCAGTACTTC. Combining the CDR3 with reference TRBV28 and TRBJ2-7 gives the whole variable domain DVKVTQSSRYLVKRTGEKVFLECVQDMDHENMFWYRQDPGLGLRLIYFSYDVKMKEKGDIPEGYSVSREKKERFSLILESASTNQTSMYLCASSPHTPRGSRLYEQYFGPGTRLTVT.

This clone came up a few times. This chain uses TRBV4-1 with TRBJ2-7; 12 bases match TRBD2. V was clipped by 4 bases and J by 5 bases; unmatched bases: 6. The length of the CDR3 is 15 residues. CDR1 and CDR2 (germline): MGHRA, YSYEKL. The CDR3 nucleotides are TGCGCCAGCAGCCGTACTAGCGGGAGGTACAACGAGCAGTACTTC. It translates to CASSRTSGRYNEQYF.

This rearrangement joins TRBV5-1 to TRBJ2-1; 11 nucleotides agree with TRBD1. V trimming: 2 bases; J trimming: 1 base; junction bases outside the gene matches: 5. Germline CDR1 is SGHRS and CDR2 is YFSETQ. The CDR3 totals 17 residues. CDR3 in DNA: TGCGCCAGCAGCTTAGGACAGGGGGCTGTTTCCTACAATGAGCAGTTCTTC. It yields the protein CASSLGQGAVSYNEQFF.

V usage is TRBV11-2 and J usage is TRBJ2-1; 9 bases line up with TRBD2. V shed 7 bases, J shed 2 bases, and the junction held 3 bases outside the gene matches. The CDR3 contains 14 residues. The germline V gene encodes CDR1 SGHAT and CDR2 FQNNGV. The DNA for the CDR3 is TGTGCCAGCACCCTAGCGGGAACCTACAATGAGCAGTTCTTC. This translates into CASTLAGTYNEQFF.

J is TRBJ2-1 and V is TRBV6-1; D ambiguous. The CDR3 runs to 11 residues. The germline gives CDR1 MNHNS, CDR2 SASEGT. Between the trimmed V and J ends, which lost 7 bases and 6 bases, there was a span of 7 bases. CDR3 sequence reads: CASTSFNEQFF. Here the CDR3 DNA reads TGTGCCAGCACCTCATTCAATGAGCAGTTCTTC.

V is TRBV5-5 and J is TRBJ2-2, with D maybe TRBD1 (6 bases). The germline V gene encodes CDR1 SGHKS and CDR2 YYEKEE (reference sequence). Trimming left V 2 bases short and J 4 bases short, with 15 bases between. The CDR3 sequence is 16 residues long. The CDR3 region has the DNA TGTGCCAGCAGCTTTGGGGGCAGGGTAGGCACCGGGGAGCTGTTTTTT. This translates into CASSFGGRVGTGELFF.

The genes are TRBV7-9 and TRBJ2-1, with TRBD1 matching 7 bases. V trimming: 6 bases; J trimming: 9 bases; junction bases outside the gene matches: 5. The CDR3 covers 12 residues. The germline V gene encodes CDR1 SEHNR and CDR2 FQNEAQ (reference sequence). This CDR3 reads CASRLQGFEQFF. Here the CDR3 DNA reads TGTGCCAGCAGGTTACAGGGGTTTGAGCAGTTCTTC.

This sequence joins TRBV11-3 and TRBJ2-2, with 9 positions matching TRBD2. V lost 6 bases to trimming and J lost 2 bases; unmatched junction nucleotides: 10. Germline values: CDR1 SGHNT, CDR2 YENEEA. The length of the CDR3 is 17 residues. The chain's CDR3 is CASRLESAGGNTGELFF. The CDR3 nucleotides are TGTGCCAGCAGACTAGAGTCAGCGGGAGGCAACACCGGGGAGCTGTTTTTT.

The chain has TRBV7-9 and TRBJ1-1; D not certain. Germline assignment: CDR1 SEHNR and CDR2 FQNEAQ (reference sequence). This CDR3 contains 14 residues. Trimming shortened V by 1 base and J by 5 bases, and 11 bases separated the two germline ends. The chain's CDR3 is CASSLVTSGTEAFF. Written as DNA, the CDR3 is TGTGCCAGCAGCTTAGTCACCTCGGGTACTGAAGCTTTCTTT.

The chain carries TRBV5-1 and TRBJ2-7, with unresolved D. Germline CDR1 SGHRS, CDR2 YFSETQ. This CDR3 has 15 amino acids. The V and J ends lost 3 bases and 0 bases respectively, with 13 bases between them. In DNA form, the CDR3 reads TGCGCCAGCAGCTACCGACTCCAGAGCTCCTACGAGCAGTACTTC. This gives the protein CASSYRLQSSYEQYF.

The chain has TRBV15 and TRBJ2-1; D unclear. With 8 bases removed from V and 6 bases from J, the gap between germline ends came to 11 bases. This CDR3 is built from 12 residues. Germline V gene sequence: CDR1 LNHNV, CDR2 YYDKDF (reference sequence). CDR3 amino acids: CATRHVLNEQFF. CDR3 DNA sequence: TGTGCCACCCGCCACGTTCTCAATGAGCAGTTCTTC.

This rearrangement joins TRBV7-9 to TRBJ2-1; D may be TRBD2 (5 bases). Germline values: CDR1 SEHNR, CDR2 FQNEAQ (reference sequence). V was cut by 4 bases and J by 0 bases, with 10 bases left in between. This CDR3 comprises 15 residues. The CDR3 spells CASSYERVSYNEQFF. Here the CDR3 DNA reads TGTGCCAGCAGCTACGAGAGGGTCTCCTACAATGAGCAGTTCTTC.

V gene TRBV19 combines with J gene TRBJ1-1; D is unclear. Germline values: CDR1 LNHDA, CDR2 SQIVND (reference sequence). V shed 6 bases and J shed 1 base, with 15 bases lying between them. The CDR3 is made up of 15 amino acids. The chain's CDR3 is CASSARELPNTEAFF. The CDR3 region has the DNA TGTGCCAGTAGCGCCCGGGAGCTTCCGAACACTGAAGCTTTCTTT. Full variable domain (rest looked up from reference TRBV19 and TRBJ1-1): DGGITQSPKYLFRKEGQNVTLSCEQNLNHDAMYWYRQDPGQGLRLIYYSQIVNDFQKGDIAEGYSVSREKKESFPLTVTSAQKNPTAFYLCASSARELPNTEAFFGQGTRLTVV.

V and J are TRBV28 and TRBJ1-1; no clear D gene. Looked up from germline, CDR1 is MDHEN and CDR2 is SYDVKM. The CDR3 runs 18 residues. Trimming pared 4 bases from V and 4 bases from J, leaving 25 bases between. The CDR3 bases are TGTGCCAGCAGTTCTCTTCGGAACGATGTAGGTTACACCACTGAAGCTTTCTTT. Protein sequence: CASSSLRNDVGYTTEAFF.

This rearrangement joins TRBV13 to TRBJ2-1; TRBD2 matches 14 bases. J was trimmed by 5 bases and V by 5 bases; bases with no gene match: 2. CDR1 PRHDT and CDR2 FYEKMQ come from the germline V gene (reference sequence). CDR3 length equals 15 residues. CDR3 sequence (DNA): TGTGCCAGCAGCCCGGGACTAGCGGGAGACAATGAGCAGTTCTTC. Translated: CASSPGLAGDNEQFF.

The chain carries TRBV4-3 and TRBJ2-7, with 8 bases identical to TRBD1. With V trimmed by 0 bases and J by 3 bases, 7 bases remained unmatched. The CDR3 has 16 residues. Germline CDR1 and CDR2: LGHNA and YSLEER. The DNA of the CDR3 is TGCGCCAGCAGCCAAGATGTAGGGACAGGCGTCTACGAGCAGTACTTC. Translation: CASSQDVGTGVYEQYF.

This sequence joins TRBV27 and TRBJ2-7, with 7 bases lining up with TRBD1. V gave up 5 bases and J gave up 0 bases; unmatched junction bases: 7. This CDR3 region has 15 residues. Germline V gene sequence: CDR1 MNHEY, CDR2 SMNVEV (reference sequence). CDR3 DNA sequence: TGTGCCAGCAGTCTTCTCCGGGACAGCTCCTACGAGCAGTACTTC. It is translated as CASSLLRDSSYEQYF.

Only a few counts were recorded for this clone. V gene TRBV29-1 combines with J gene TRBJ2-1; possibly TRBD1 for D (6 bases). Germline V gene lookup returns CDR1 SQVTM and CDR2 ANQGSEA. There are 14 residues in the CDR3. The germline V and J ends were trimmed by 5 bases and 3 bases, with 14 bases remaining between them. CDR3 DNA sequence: TGCAGCGTTTCCCGAGAGGGACACTACAATGAGCAGTTCTTC. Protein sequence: CSVSREGHYNEQFF.

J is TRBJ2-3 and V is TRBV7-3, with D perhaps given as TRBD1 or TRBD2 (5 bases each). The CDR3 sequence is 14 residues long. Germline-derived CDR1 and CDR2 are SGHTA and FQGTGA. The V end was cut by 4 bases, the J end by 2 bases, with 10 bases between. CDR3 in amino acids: CASSSQGVTDTQYF. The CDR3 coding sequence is TGTGCCAGCAGCTCCCAGGGAGTCACAGATACGCAGTATTTT.

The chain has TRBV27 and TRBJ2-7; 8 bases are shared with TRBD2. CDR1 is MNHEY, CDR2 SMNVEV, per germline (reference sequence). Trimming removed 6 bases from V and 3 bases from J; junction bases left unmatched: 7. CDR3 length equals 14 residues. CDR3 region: CASRTSGLVYEQYF. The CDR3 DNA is TGTGCCAGCAGGACCTCGGGACTAGTCTACGAGCAGTACTTC.

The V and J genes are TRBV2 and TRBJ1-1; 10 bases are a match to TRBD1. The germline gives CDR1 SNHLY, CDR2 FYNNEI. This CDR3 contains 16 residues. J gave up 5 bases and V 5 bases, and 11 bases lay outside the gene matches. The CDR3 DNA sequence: TGTGCCAGCAGTTTTTTACGGGACAGGGGATGGACTGAAGCTTTCTTT. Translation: CASSFLRDRGWTEAFF.

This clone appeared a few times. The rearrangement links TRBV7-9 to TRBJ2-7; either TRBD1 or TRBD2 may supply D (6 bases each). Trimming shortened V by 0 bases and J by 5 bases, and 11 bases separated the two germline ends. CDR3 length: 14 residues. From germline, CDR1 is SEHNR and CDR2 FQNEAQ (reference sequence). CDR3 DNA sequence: TGTGCCAGCAGCTTAGCTGGGGGCGGGGACGAGCAGTACTTC. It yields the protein CASSLAGGGDEQYF. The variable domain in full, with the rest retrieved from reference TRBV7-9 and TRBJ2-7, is DTGVSQNPRHKITKRGQNVTFRCDPISEHNRLYWYRQTLGQGPEFLTYFQNEAQLEKSRLLSDRFSAERPKGSFSTLEIQRTEQGDSAMYLCASSLAGGGDEQYFGPGTRLTVT.

CDR3 in amino acids: CASSLRFFENQPQHF. As DNA, the CDR3 is TGTGCCAGCAGTTTGAGATTTTTCGAAAATCAGCCCCAGCATTTT. The chain employs TRBV28 and TRBJ1-5; D unclear. Germline loops: CDR1 MDHEN, CDR2 SYDVKM. CDR3 length: 15 amino acids. V lost 3 bases, J lost 4 bases, and 13 bases lay in between.

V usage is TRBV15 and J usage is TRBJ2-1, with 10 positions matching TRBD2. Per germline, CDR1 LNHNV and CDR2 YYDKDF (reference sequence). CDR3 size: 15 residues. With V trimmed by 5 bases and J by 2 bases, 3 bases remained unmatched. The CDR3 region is CATSHGTSAYNEQFF. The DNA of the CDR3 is TGTGCCACCAGCCACGGGACTAGCGCCTACAATGAGCAGTTCTTC.

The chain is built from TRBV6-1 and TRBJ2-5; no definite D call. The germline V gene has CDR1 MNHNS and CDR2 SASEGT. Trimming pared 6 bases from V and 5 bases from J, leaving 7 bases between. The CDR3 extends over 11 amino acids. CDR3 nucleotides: TGTGCCAGCAGGAGTGAGGAGACCCAGTACTTC. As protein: CASRSEETQYF.

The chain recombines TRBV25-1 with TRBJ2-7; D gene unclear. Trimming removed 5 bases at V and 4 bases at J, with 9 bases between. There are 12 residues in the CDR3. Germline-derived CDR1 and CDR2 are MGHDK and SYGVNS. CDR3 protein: CASSSPGYEQYF. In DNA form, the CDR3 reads TGTGCCAGCAGTTCGCCCGGATACGAGCAGTACTTC.

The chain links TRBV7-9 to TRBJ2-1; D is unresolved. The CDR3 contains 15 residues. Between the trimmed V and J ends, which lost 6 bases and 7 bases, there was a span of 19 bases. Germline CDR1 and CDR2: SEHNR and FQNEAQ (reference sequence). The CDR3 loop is CASRHPPVTINEQFF. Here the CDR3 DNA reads TGTGCCAGCAGACACCCCCCAGTCACCATTAATGAGCAGTTCTTC.